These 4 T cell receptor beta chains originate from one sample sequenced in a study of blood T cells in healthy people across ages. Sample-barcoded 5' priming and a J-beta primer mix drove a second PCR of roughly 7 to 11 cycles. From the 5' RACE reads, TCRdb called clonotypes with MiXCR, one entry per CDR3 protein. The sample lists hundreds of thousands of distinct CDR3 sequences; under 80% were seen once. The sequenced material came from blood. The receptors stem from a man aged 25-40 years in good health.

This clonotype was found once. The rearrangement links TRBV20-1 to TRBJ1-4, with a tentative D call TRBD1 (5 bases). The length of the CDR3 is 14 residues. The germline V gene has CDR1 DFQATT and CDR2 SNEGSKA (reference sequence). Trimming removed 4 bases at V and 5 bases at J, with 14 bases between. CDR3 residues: CSANLQVPNEKLFF. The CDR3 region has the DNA TGCAGTGCTAACCTACAGGTCCCCAATGAAAAACTGTTTTTT.

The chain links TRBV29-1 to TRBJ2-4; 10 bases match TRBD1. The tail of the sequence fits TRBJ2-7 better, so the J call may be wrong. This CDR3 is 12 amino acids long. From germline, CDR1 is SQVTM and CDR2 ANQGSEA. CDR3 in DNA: TGCAGCGTTGACGGGACAGGGGTCGAGCAGTACTTC. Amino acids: CSVDGTGVEQYF.

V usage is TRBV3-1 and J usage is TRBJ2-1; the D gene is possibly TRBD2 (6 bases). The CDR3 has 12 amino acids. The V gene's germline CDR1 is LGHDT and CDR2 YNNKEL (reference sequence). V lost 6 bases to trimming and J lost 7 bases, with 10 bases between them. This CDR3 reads CASSHGGNEQFF. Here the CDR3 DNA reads TGTGCCAGCAGTCACGGGGGAAATGAGCAGTTCTTC.

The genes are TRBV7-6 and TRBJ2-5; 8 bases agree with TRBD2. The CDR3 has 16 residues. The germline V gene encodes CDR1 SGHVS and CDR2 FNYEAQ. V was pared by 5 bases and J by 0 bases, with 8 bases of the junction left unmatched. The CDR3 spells CASSARTSTYQETQYF. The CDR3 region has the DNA TGTGCCAGCAGCGCCAGGACTAGCACGTACCAAGAGACCCAGTACTTC.